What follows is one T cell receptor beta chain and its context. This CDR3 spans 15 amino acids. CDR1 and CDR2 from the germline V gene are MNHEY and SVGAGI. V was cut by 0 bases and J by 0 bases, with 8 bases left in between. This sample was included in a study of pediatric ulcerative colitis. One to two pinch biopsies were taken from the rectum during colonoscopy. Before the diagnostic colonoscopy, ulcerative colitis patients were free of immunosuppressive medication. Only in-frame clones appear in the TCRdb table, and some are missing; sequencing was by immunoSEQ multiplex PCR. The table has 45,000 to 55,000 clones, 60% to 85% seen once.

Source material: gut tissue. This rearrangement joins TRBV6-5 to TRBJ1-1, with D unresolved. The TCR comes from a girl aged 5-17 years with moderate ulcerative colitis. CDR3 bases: TGTGCCAGCAGTTACTCGAGGGCAATGAACACTGAAGCTTTCTTT. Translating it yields CASSYSRAMNTEAFF.